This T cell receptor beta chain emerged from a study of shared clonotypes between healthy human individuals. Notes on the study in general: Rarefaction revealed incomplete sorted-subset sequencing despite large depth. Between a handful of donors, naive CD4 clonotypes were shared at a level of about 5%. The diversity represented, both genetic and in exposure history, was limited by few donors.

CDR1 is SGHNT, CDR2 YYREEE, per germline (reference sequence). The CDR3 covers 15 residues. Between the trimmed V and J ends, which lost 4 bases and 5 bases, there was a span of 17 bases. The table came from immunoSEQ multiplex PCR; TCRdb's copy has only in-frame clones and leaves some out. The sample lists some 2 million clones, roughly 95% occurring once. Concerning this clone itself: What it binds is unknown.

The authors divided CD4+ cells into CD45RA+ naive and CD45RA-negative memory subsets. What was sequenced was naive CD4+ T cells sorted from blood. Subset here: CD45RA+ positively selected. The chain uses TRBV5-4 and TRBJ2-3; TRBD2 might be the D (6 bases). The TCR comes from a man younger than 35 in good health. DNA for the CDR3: TGTGCCAGCAGCCCCGTGGGGGGTTCGATAGATACGCAGTATTTT. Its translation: CASSPVGGSIDTQYF. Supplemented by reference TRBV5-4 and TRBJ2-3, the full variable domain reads ETGVTQSPTHLIKTRGQQVTLRCSSQSGHNTVSWYQQALGQGPQFIFQYYREEENGRGNFPPRFSGLQFPNYSSELNVNALELDDSALYLCASSPVGGSIDTQYFGPGTRLTVL.